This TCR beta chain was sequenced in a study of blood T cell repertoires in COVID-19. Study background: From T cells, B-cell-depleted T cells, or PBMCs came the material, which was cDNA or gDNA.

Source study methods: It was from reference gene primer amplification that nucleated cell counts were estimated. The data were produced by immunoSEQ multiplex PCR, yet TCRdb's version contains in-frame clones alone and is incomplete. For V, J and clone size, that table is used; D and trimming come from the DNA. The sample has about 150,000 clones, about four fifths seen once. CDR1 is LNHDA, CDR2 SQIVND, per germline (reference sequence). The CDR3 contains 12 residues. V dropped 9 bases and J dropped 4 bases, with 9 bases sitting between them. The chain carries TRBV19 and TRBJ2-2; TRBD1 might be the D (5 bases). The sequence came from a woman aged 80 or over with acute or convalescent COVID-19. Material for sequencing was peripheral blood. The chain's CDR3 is CASRVLTGELFF. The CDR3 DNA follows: TGTGCCAGCAGGGTTCTCACCGGGGAGCTGTTTTTT.